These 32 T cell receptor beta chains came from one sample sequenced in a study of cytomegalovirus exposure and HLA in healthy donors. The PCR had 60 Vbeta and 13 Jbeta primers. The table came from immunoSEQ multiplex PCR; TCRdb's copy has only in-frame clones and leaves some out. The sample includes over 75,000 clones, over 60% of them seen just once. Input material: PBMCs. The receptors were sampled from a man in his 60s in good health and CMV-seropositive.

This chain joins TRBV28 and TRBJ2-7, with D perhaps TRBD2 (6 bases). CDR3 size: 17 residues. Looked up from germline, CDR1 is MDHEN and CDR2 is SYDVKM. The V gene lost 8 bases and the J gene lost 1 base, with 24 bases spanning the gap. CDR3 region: CASVPGLDYYLSYEQYF. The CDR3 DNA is TGTGCCAGCGTCCCGGGTCTGGACTATTACTTATCCTACGAGCAGTACTTC.

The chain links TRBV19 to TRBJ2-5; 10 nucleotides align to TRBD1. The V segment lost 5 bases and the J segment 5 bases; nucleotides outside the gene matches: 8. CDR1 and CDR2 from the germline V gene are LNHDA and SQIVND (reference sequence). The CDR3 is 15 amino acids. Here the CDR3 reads CASSFPTGGRETQYF. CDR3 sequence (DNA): TGTGCCAGTAGTTTCCCGACAGGGGGCAGGGAGACCCAGTACTTC.

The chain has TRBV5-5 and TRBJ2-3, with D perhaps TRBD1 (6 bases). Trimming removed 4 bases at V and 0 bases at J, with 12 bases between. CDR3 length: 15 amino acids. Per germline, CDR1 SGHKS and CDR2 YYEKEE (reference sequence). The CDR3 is CASSGDRWSTDTQYF. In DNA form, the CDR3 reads TGTGCCAGCAGCGGCGACAGGTGGAGCACAGATACGCAGTATTTT.

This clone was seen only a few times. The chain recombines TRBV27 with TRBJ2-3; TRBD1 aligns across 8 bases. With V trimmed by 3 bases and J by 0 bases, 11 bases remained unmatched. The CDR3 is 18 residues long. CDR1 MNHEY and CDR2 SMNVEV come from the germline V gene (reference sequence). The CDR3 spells CASSLATGVPLSTDTQYF. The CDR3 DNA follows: TGTGCCAGCAGTTTGGCGACAGGGGTCCCCCTTAGCACAGATACGCAGTATTTT.

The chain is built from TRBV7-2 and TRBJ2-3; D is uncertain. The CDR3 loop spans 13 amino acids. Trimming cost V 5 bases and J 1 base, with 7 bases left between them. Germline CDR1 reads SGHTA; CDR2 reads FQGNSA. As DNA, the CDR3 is TGTGCCAGCAGCCCTGGGCGCACAGATACGCAGTATTTT. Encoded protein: CASSPGRTDTQYF.

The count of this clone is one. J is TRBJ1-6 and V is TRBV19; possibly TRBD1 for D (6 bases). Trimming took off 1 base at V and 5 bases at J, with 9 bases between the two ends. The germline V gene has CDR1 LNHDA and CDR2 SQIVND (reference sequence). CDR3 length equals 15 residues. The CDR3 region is CASSIGAGDNSPLHF. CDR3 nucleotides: TGTGCCAGTAGTATAGGAGCAGGGGATAATTCACCCCTCCACTTT.

CDR3 loop: CASSQANNGIQYF. The CDR3 region has the DNA TGTGCCAGCAGCCAAGCAAACAACGGGATTCAGTACTTC. The V gene is TRBV14, the J gene TRBJ2-4, with D unclear. The V gene's germline CDR1 is SGHDN and CDR2 FVKESK. CDR3 length: 13 residues. V was pared by 1 base and J by 10 bases, with 11 bases between.

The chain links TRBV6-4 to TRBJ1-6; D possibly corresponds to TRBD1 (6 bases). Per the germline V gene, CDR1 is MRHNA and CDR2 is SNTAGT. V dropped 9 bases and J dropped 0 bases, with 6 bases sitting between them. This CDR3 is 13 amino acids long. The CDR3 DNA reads TGTGCCAGGGACAGCTCCTATAATTCACCCCTCCACTTT. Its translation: CARDSSYNSPLHF.

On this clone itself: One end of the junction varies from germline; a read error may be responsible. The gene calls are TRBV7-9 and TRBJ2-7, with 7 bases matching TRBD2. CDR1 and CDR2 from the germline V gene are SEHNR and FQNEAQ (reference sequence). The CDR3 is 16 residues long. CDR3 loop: CSSNSWGGPSSYEQYF. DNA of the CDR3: TGTTCCAGCAACTCATGGGGGGGACCCTCTTCCTACGAGCAGTACTTC.

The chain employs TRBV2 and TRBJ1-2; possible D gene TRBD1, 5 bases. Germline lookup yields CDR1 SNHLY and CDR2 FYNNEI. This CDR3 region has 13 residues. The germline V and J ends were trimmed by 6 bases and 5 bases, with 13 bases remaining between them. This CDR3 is CASSGTSEYGYTF. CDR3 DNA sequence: TGTGCCAGCAGCGGGACTTCTGAGTATGGCTACACCTTC.

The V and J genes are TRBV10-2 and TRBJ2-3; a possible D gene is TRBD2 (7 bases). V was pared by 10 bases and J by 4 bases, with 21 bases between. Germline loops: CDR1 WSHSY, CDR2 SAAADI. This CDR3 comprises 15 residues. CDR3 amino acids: CATPRGGGSSDTQYF. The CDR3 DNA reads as TGCGCCACCCCCCGAGGGGGGGGGAGCTCAGATACGCAGTATTTT.

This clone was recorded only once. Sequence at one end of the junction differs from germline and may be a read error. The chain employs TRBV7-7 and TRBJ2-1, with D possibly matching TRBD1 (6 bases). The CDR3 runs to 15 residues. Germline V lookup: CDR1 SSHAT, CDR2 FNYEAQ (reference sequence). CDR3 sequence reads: CASSSQGPPYNEQFF. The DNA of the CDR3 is TGTGCTAGCAGCTCACAGGGACCCCCCTACAATGAGCAGTTCTTC. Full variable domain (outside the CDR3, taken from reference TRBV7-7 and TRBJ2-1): GAGVSQSPRYKVTKRGQDVTLRCDPISSHATLYWYQQALGQGPEFLTYFNYEAQPDKSGLPSDRFSAERPEGSISTLTIQRTEQRDSAMYRCASSSQGPPYNEQFFGPGTRLTVL.

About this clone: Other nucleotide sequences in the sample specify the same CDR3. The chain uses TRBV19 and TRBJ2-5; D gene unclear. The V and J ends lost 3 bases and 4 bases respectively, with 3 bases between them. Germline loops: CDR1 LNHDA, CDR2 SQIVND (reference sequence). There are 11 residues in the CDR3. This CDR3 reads CASSIRETQYF. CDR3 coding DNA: TGTGCCAGTAGTATTCGAGAGACCCAGTACTTC.

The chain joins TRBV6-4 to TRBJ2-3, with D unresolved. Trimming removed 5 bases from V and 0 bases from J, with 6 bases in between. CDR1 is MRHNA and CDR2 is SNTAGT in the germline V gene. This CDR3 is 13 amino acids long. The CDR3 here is CASSSLSTDTQYF. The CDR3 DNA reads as TGTGCCAGCAGTTCCCTTAGCACAGATACGCAGTATTTT.

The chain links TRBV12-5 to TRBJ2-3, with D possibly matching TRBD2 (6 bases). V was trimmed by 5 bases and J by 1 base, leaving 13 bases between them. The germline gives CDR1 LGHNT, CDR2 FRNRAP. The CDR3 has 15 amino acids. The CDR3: CASGPGTSRTDTQYF. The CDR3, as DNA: TGTGCTAGTGGTCCCGGGACTTCGCGCACAGATACGCAGTATTTT.

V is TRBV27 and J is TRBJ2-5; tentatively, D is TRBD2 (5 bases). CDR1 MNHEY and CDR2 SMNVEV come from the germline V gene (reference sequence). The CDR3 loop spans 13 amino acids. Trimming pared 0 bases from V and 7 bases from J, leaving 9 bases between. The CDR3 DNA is TGTGCCAGCAGTTTATCGGTAGAGGGGACCCAGTACTTC. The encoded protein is CASSLSVEGTQYF.

DNA for the CDR3: TGCAGCGTTGTCTGGGACAGGGTGCGTTACGAGCAGTACTTC. Its translation is CSVVWDRVRYEQYF. The rearrangement uses TRBV29-1 and TRBJ2-7; TRBD1 matches 9 bases. V gave up 4 bases and J gave up 4 bases; unmatched junction bases: 8. The CDR3 runs 14 residues. Germline V gives CDR1 SQVTM, CDR2 ANQGSEA.

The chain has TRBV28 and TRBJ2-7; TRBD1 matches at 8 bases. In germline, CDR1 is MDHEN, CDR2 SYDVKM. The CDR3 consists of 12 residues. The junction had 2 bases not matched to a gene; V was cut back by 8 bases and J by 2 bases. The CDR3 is CASWDRTYEQYF. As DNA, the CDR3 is TGTGCCAGCTGGGACAGGACCTACGAGCAGTACTTC.

This CDR3 reads CASCSGQAARDEQYF. As DNA, the CDR3 is TGTGCCAGCTGCTCCGGACAGGCGGCGCGGGACGAGCAGTACTTC. The chain recombines TRBV18 with TRBJ2-7; 7 nucleotides agree with TRBD1. Trimming took 7 bases from V and 5 from J; bases not matched to a gene: 14. CDR3 length equals 15 residues. Germline CDR1 KGHSH, CDR2 LQKENI.

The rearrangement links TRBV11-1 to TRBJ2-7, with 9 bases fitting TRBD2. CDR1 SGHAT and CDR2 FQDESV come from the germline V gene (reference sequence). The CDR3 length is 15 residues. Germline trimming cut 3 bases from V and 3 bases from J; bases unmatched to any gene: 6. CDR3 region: CASSFASGTYYEQYF. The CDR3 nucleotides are TGTGCCAGCAGCTTTGCTAGCGGGACTTACTACGAGCAGTACTTC.

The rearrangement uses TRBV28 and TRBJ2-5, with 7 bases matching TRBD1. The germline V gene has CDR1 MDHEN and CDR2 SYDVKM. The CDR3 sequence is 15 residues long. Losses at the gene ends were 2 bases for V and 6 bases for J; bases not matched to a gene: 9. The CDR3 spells CASSLVRTGSKTQYF. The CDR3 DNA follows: TGTGCCAGCAGTTTAGTCCGGACAGGATCAAAGACCCAGTACTTC. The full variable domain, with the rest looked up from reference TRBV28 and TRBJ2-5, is DVKVTQSSRYLVKRTGEKVFLECVQDMDHENMFWYRQDPGLGLRLIYFSYDVKMKEKGDIPEGYSVSREKKERFSLILESASTNQTSMYLCASSLVRTGSKTQYFGPGTRLLVL.

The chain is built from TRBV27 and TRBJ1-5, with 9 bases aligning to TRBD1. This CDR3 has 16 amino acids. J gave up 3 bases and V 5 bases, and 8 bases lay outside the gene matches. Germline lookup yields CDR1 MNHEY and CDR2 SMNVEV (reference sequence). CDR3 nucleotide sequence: TGTGCCAGCAGTATGACAGGGGGGTGGAACAATCAGCCCCAGCATTTT. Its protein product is CASSMTGGWNNQPQHF.

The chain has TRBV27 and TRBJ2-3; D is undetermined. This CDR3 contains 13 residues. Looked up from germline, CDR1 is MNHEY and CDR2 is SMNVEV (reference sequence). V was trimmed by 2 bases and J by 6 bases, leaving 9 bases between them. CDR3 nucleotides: TGTGCCAGCAGTTTAACAACTACCGATACGCAGTATTTT. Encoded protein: CASSLTTTDTQYF.

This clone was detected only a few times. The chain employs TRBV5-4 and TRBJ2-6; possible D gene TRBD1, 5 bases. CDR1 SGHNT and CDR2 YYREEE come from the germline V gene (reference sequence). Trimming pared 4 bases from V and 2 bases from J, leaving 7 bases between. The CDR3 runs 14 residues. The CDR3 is CASSQDTGANVLTF. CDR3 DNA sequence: TGTGCCAGCAGCCAGGACACTGGGGCCAACGTCCTGACTTTC.

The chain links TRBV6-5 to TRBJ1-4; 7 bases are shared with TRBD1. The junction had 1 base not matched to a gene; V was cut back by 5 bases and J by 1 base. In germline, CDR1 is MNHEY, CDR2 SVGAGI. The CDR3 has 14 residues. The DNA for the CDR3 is TGTGCCAGCAGTCACAGGGGAACTAATGAAAAACTGTTTTTT. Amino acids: CASSHRGTNEKLFF.

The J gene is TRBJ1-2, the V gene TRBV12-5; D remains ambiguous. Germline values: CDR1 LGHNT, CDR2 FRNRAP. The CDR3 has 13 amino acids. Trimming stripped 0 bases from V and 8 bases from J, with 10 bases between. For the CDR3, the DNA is TGTGCTAGTGGTTTGGTACTCCCCGGGGGCTACACCTTC. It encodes CASGLVLPGGYTF.

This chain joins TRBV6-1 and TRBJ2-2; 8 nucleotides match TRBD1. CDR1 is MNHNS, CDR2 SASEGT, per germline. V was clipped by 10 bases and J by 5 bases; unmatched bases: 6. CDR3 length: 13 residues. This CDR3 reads CAIRDRLTGELFF. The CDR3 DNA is TGTGCCATCCGGGACAGGTTGACCGGGGAGCTGTTTTTT.

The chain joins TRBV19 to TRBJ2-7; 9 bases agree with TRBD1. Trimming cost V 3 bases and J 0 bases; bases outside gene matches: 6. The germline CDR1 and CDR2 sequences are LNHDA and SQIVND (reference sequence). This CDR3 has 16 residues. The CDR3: CASSIGGQGFSYEQYF. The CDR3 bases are TGTGCCAGTAGTATCGGTGGACAGGGGTTCTCCTACGAGCAGTACTTC.

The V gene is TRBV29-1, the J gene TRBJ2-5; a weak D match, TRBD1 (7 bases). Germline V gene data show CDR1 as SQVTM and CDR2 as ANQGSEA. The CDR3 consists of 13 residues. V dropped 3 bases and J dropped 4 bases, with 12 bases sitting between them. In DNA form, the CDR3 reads TGCAGCGTTGACAGGGGGGTGGTAGAGACCCAGTACTTC. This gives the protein CSVDRGVVETQYF. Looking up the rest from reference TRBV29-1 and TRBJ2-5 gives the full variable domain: SAVISQKPSRDICQRGTSLTIQCQVDSQVTMMFWYRQQPGQSLTLIATANQGSEATYESGFVIDKFPISRPNLTFSTLTVSNMSPEDSSIYLCSVDRGVVETQYFGPGTRLLVL.

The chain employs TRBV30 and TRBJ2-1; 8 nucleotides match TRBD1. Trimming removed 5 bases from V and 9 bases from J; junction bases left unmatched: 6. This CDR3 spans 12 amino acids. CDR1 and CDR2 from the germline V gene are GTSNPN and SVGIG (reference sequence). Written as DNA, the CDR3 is TGTGCCTGGGGACAGGGCGCCGGTGAGCAGTTCTTC. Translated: CAWGQGAGEQFF.

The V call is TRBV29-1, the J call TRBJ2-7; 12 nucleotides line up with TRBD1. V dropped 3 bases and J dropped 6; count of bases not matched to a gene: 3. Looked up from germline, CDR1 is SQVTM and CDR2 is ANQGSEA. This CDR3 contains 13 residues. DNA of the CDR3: TGCAGCGTTGAGGGACAGGGGGCCGGCGAGCAGTACTTC. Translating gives CSVEGQGAGEQYF.

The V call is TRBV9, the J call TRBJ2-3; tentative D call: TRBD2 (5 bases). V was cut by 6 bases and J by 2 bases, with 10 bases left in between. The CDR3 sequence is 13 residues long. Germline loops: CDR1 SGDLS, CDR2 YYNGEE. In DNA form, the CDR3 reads TGTGCCAGCACGCGCCGGGACACAGATACGCAGTATTTT. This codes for CASTRRDTDTQYF.